In its sample, the clone carrying this T cell receptor (beta chain) was seen many times. This sample was included in a study of T cell clones after liver transplantation. The repertoire was sequenced with immunoSEQ multiplex PCR; TCRdb's copy has only in-frame clones and lacks some. The profile shows tens of thousands of clones, more than 70% of them singletons. V trimming: 1 base; J trimming: 10 bases; junction bases outside the gene matches: 5. This CDR3 is built from 15 residues. Germline lookup yields CDR1 SGHTA and CDR2 FQGNSA. The sequence was obtained from a human patient who received a liver transplant. Some T cells here may be from the graft donor. Sequencing used CD4+ T cells from blood, obtained at the 22-month timepoint. The rearrangement joins TRBV7-2 to TRBJ1-6; TRBD1 matches at 9 bases. The CDR3 reads CASSLGPDRGSPLHF. CDR3 nucleotide sequence: TGTGCCAGCAGCTTAGGTCCGGACAGGGGCTCACCCCTCCACTTT.